This T cell receptor (beta chain) comes out of a study of T cells in Graves' hyperthyroidism and ophthalmopathy. Graves' hyperthyroidism showing no ophthalmopathy progression within 18 months was considered stable. Amplified regions were TCR beta CDR3 sequences from RNA transcripts. The TCR CDR3 first-round RT-PCR relied on the HTBI primer set. TCRdb reanalysed the multiplex PCR reads using MiXCR and keeps one entry per CDR3 protein. The table has just over 550,000 distinct CDR3 sequences, 46% seen once; the top ten hold roughly 8.2%. Between the trimmed V and J ends, which lost 3 bases and 7 bases, there was a span of 13 bases. The CDR3 length is 14 residues.

This receptor was taken from a woman under 30 with Graves' hyperthyroidism. The chain couples TRBV12-3 or TRBV12-4 to TRBJ1-5; D unresolved. Sequencing was performed on peripheral blood or thyroid tissue (not recorded which). The CDR3 DNA is TGTGCCAGCAGTTTGTCATCGGATCGGCAGCCCCAGCATTTT. Protein sequence: CASSLSSDRQPQHF.